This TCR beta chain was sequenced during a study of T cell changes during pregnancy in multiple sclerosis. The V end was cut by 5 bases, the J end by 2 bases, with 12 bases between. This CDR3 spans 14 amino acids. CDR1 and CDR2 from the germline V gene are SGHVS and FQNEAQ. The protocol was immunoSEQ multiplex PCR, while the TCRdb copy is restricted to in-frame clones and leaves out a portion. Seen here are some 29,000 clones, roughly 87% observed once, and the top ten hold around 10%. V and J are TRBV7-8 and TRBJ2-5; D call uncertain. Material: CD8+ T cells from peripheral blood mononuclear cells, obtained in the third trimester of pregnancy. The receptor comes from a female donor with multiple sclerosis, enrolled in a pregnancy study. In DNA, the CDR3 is TGTGCCAGCAGCCCGACGACACGACAAGAGACCCAGTACTTC. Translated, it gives CASSPTTRQETQYF.